Listed here are 26 T cell receptor beta chains from one sample, sequenced in a study of siplizumab effects on memory and regulatory T cells. Libraries were prepared by immunoSEQ multiplex PCR; TCRdb keeps only in-frame clonotypes and omits some of them. The repertoire has tens of thousands of clones, about 93% of them found once; the top ten carry roughly a sixth. Sequencing was done on a sample of CD8+ T cells sorted from blood. The receptors here all came from a human donor in good health.

This clone has only one observation. The chain combines TRBV7-6 with TRBJ1-1; D perhaps matches TRBD1 (6 bases). V was shortened by 3 bases and J by 4 bases, with 15 bases between the two germline ends. Germline V gene data show CDR1 as SGHVS and CDR2 as FNYEAQ. The CDR3 loop spans 15 amino acids. The CDR3 reads CASSLYGIQGTEAFF. CDR3 coding DNA: TGTGCCAGCAGCTTGTATGGGATACAGGGCACTGAAGCTTTCTTT.

The chain combines TRBV28 with TRBJ1-4; TRBD1 aligns across 8 bases. Germline CDR1 is MDHEN and CDR2 is SYDVKM. Germline trimming cut 5 bases from V and 7 bases from J; bases unmatched to any gene: 12. The CDR3 is 16 amino acids. CDR3 nucleotides: TGTGCCAGCAGTAGCCCCCGGACAGGGAGTGGTGAAAAACTGTTTTTT. This translates into CASSSPRTGSGEKLFF.

The chain employs TRBV29-1 and TRBJ2-2; 7 bases line up with TRBD2. The J segment lost 6 bases and the V segment lost 0 bases, leaving 7 bases of the junction unmatched. This CDR3 is 15 amino acids long. Germline V gives CDR1 SQVTM, CDR2 ANQGSEA. CDR3 sequence: CSVEENGRHSGELFF. The CDR3 nucleotides are TGCAGCGTTGAAGAAAACGGGAGGCATTCCGGGGAGCTGTTTTTT.

CDR3 protein: CASSSGRGNPSSYEQYF. DNA of the CDR3: TGTGCCAGCAGTTCTGGCAGGGGGAACCCTAGCTCCTACGAGCAGTACTTC. The rearrangement links TRBV7-9 to TRBJ2-7, with 7 bases that match TRBD1. Germline-derived CDR1 and CDR2 are SEHNR and FQNEAQ (reference sequence). The CDR3 is 17 residues long. V lost 6 bases, J lost 0 bases, and 14 bases stayed unmatched.

The V call is TRBV4-2, the J call TRBJ1-1; D call uncertain. V lost 7 bases to trimming and J lost 3 bases, with 9 bases between them. Germline V gene sequence: CDR1 LGHNA, CDR2 YNFKEQ. The CDR3 has 12 amino acids. As DNA, the CDR3 is TGTGCCAGCACCGCCGGCTACACTGAAGCTTTCTTT. Translating gives CASTAGYTEAFF.

The chain is built from TRBV28 and TRBJ2-7; D perhaps matches TRBD2 (5 bases). Trimming shortened V by 6 bases and J by 4 bases, and 25 bases separated the two germline ends. This CDR3 is built from 17 residues. In germline, CDR1 is MDHEN, CDR2 SYDVKM. The CDR3 nucleotides are TGTGCCAGCAGAACTAGGCCCCGGGCCCCGGACGTATACGAGCAGTACTTC. Translation gives CASRTRPRAPDVYEQYF.

This chain connects TRBV30 to TRBJ1-5; D gene unclear. Germline lookup yields CDR1 GTSNPN and CDR2 SVGIG (reference sequence). The V and J ends lost 2 bases and 6 bases respectively, with 11 bases between them. CDR3 length: 13 residues. The CDR3 DNA sequence: TGTGCCTGGAGTTTTGGGTGGGCTCAGCCCCAGCATTTT. It encodes CAWSFGWAQPQHF.

This clone was counted a single time. The rearrangement links TRBV14 to TRBJ2-2, with a possible D match to TRBD2 (7 bases). The germline V and J ends were trimmed by 2 bases and 6 bases, with 13 bases remaining between them. Looked up from germline, CDR1 is SGHDN and CDR2 is FVKESK. The CDR3 is 15 residues long. CDR3 loop: CASSQRGAPSGELFF. For the CDR3, the DNA is TGTGCCAGCAGCCAACGGGGGGCTCCATCCGGGGAGCTGTTTTTT.

This chain uses TRBV25-1 with TRBJ2-5; 7 bases align to TRBD2. There are 18 residues in the CDR3. V was clipped by 4 bases and J by 5 bases; unmatched bases: 19. The V gene's germline CDR1 is MGHDK and CDR2 SYGVNS. CDR3 loop: CASSGGGSLGTMRETQYF. The CDR3 DNA is TGTGCCAGCAGTGGCGGTGGGAGTTTGGGGACTATGAGGGAGACCCAGTACTTC.

This sequence joins TRBV4-2 and TRBJ1-1, with D uncertain. Per the germline V gene, CDR1 is LGHNA and CDR2 is YNFKEQ. This CDR3 has 13 residues. Trimming removed 2 bases at V and 4 bases at J, with 8 bases between. The CDR3: CASSQISVTEAFF. DNA of the CDR3: TGTGCCAGCAGCCAAATTTCCGTCACTGAAGCTTTCTTT.

This clone was picked up one time. The chain is built from TRBV10-2 and TRBJ2-7; D remains ambiguous. The CDR3 sequence is 18 residues long. The V end lost 0 bases, the J end lost 2 bases, and 20 bases lay between the germline ends. The germline CDR1 and CDR2 sequences are WSHSY and SAAADI. CDR3 in DNA: TGCGCCAGCAGTGAGTCGAAAGGGCTTGTTCGTACTCCCTACGAGCAGTACTTC. This encodes CASSESKGLVRTPYEQYF.

The chain employs TRBV6-5 and TRBJ1-1; 8 bases are shared with TRBD1. CDR1 MNHEY and CDR2 SVGAGI come from the germline V gene. Germline trimming cut 7 bases from V and 4 bases from J; bases unmatched to any gene: 8. CDR3 length: 14 amino acids. The DNA of the CDR3 is TGTGCCAGCAACAACAGGGGGGCGGGCACTGAAGCTTTCTTT. This codes for CASNNRGAGTEAFF.

The chain links TRBV6-1 to TRBJ2-1; 8 nucleotides line up with TRBD2. The V gene's germline CDR1 is MNHNS and CDR2 SASEGT. CDR3 length equals 17 residues. Trimming cost V 4 bases and J 0 bases; bases outside gene matches: 8. The CDR3 sequence: CASSGRLATSSYNEQFF. CDR3 coding DNA: TGTGCCAGCAGTGGACGACTAGCGACCAGCTCCTACAATGAGCAGTTCTTC.

The chain couples TRBV6-5 to TRBJ2-7; TRBD2 matches 8 bases. J gave up 3 bases and V 5 bases, and 3 bases lay outside the gene matches. CDR1 and CDR2 (germline): MNHEY, SVGAGI. The CDR3 length is 13 residues. The CDR3 nucleotides are TGTGCCAGCAGTGAAGCGGGAGACTACGAGCAGTACTTC. This gives the protein CASSEAGDYEQYF.

The V call is TRBV15, the J call TRBJ2-7; D call uncertain. Trimming took 8 bases from V and 3 from J, leaving 14 bases between them. The CDR3 extends over 13 amino acids. Germline V CDR1 and CDR2: LNHNV, YYDKDF (reference sequence). As DNA, the CDR3 is TGTGCCACCCGGGCCACTGGGGTCTACGAGCAGTACTTC. This codes for CATRATGVYEQYF. Looking up the rest from reference TRBV15 and TRBJ2-7 gives the full variable domain: DAMVIQNPRYQVTQFGKPVTLSCSQTLNHNVMYWYQQKSSQAPKLLFHYYDKDFNNEADTPDNFQSRRPNTSFCFLDIRSPGLGDTAMYLCATRATGVYEQYFGPGTRLTVT.

This rearrangement joins TRBV29-1 to TRBJ2-5; possibly TRBD1 or TRBD2 for D (5 bases each). The CDR3 sequence is 14 residues long. V was trimmed by 1 base and J by 3 bases, leaving 12 bases between them. The V gene's germline CDR1 is SQVTM and CDR2 ANQGSEA. The CDR3 is CSVEGGNLEETQYF. CDR3 nucleotides: TGCAGCGTTGAAGGGGGGAATCTGGAAGAGACCCAGTACTTC.

V usage is TRBV7-8 and J usage is TRBJ2-7; perhaps TRBD1 as D (6 bases). CDR1 and CDR2 (germline): SGHVS, FQNEAQ. V lost 1 base, J lost 3 bases, and 10 bases lay in between. CDR3 size: 14 residues. The CDR3 DNA follows: TGTGCCAGCAGCTTAGGTACAGGGCACTACGAGCAGTACTTC. Residues: CASSLGTGHYEQYF.

The chain couples TRBV14 to TRBJ1-2; D not certain. The germline V and J ends were trimmed by 0 bases and 2 bases, with 7 bases remaining between them. This CDR3 has 14 residues. Germline V gene data show CDR1 as SGHDN and CDR2 as FVKESK. CDR3 DNA: TGTGCCAGCAGCCAAGATCCGGGCAACTATGGCTACACCTTC. This codes for CASSQDPGNYGYTF.

This chain joins TRBV13 and TRBJ2-7; D call uncertain. With 0 bases removed from V and 1 base from J, the gap between germline ends came to 7 bases. This CDR3 contains 14 residues. Germline V gene data show CDR1 as PRHDT and CDR2 as FYEKMQ (reference sequence). The CDR3 coding sequence is TGTGCCAGCAGCTTAGGCTTTGCTTCCTACGAGCAGTACTTC. Its protein product is CASSLGFASYEQYF.

This clone was recorded once. V and J are TRBV2 and TRBJ1-3; 9 bases map to TRBD1. V dropped 8 bases and J dropped 1; count of bases not matched to a gene: 12. Germline V gene lookup returns CDR1 SNHLY and CDR2 FYNNEI. CDR3 length: 17 residues. CDR3 sequence reads: CASGFLQGAESGNTIYF. CDR3 sequence (DNA): TGTGCCAGCGGATTTTTACAGGGGGCTGAATCTGGAAACACCATATATTTT.

The chain joins TRBV27 to TRBJ2-7; D could derive from TRBD1 or TRBD2 (5 bases each). CDR1 and CDR2 from the germline V gene are MNHEY and SMNVEV (reference sequence). The CDR3 loop spans 18 amino acids. The V end was cut by 8 bases, the J end by 0 bases, with 26 bases between. In nucleotides, the CDR3 is TGTGCCAGCTCGAAGGGGACCATTAACCTCCAACCCTCCTACGAGCAGTACTTC. It encodes CASSKGTINLQPSYEQYF.

The chain's CDR3 is CASSYSFTSSTDTQYF. The CDR3 nucleotides are TGTGCCAGCAGTTACTCATTCACAAGTTCCACAGATACGCAGTATTTT. The chain employs TRBV6-6 and TRBJ2-3; D is ambiguous. Germline assignment: CDR1 MNHNY and CDR2 SVGAGI (reference sequence). Trimming cost V 0 bases and J 2 bases, with 12 bases left between them. The CDR3 is made up of 16 amino acids.

The CDR3 region has the DNA TGTGCCAGCAGTTCCCCAATCGCCGAGCAGTACTTC. Amino acid sequence: CASSSPIAEQYF. V usage is TRBV28 and J usage is TRBJ2-7; D not certain. The CDR3 spans 12 residues. Trimming left V 4 bases short and J 6 bases short, with 10 bases between. CDR1 and CDR2 (germline): MDHEN, SYDVKM.

The chain links TRBV15 to TRBJ1-2; D is undetermined. This CDR3 contains 15 residues. The germline CDR1 and CDR2 sequences are LNHNV and YYDKDF (reference sequence). V shed 0 bases and J shed 2 bases, with 10 bases lying between them. The CDR3 protein is CATSREKSTNYGYTF. The CDR3 nucleotides are TGTGCCACCAGCAGAGAGAAGAGTACCAACTATGGCTACACCTTC.

The V gene is TRBV28, the J gene TRBJ1-1; D gene ambiguous. Deletions cut 6 bases from V and 4 bases from J, with 12 bases between. Looked up from germline, CDR1 is MDHEN and CDR2 is SYDVKM. The CDR3 sequence is 13 residues long. As DNA, the CDR3 is TGTGCCAGCAGGCCGAATTTAGGCACTGAAGCTTTCTTT. It yields the protein CASRPNLGTEAFF. Filled out from reference TRBV28 and TRBJ1-1, the complete variable domain reads DVKVTQSSRYLVKRTGEKVFLECVQDMDHENMFWYRQDPGLGLRLIYFSYDVKMKEKGDIPEGYSVSREKKERFSLILESASTNQTSMYLCASRPNLGTEAFFGQGTRLTVV.

This chain connects TRBV29-1 to TRBJ2-3, with 10 bases lining up with TRBD2. Per germline, CDR1 SQVTM and CDR2 ANQGSEA. V dropped 4 bases and J dropped 1; count of bases not matched to a gene: 2. CDR3 length equals 14 residues. The CDR3 region is CSVAGTSGTDTQYF. The CDR3 bases are TGCAGCGTTGCCGGGACTAGCGGCACAGATACGCAGTATTTT.